The T cell receptor (beta chain) under discussion was sequenced for a study of identifying expanded T cells in peripheral blood. General observations from the study: Clone count variance between roughly 2-week samples rose with total template count. Over two and four weeks, about 15 and 19 clones changed, versus approximately 1.2 between replicates.

In this sample, this clone is medium-sized (0.01 to 0.1%). No antigen is known for it. This CDR3 is built from 13 residues. CDR1 is LNHDA and CDR2 is SQIVND in the germline V gene (reference sequence). V shed 3 bases and J shed 0 bases, with 5 bases lying between them. The protocol was immunoSEQ multiplex PCR, while the TCRdb copy is restricted to in-frame clones and leaves out a portion. The table has around 57,000 clones, 70% to 90% seen once; the top ten hold under 5%. Healthy donors had no documented immune events, such as infections, while sampled. This receptor was identified in a person between 18 and 75 years old in good health. The sample consisted of blood. The V and J genes are TRBV19 and TRBJ1-1, with D unclear. Written as DNA, the CDR3 is TGTGCCAGTAGTATTTCAATGAACACTGAAGCTTTCTTT. Translated: CASSISMNTEAFF.